What follows describes a single T cell receptor beta chain. Its antigen is unidentified. The record originates from a study of T cell responses to AZD1222 COVID-19 vaccine. Broader study findings: Seropositivity was recorded at baseline in only 5 or 6 AZD1222 recipients. All repertoire sampling was performed exclusively after the peak T cell response. Spike-specific TCR breadth and depth both grew after two AZD1222 doses.

TCRdb's table, derived via immunoSEQ multiplex PCR, lists solely in-frame clones and lacks some. Of 55,000 to 85,000 clones in the sample, around 83% were seen once. This CDR3 has 13 amino acids. This receptor was taken from an adult in good health. Sequenced material: peripheral blood, taken on day 0 of AZD1222 vaccination. V is TRBV12-2 and J is TRBJ2-7. TRBV12-2 is listed as a pseudogene. This CDR3 is CASRLAAPLRQYF. In DNA, the CDR3 is TGTGCAAGTCGCTTAGCGGCCCCCCTACGGCAGTACTTC.